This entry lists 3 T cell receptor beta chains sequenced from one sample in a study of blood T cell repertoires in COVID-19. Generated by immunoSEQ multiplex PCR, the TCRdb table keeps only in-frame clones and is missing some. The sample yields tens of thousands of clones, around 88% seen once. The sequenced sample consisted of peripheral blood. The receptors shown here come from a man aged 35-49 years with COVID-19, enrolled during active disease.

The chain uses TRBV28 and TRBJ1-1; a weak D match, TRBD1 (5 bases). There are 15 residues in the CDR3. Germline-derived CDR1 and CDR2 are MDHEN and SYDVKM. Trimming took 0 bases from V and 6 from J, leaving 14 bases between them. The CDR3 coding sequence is TGTGCCAGCAGTTTATGGAGGGACTTTAGCTCTGAAGCTTTCTTT. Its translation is CASSLWRDFSSEAFF.

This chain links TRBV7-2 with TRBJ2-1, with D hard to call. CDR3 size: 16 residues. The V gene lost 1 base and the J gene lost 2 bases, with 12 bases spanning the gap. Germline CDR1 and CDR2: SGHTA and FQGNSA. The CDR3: CASSLGPSYPYNEQFF. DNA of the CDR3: TGTGCCAGCAGCTTAGGGCCTAGTTACCCCTACAATGAGCAGTTCTTC.

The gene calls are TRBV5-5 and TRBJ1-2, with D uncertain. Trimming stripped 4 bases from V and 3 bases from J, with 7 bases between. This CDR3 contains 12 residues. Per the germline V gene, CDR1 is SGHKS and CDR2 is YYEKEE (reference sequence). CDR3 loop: CASSSTDYGYTF. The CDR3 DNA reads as TGTGCCAGCAGCAGCACAGACTATGGCTACACCTTC.